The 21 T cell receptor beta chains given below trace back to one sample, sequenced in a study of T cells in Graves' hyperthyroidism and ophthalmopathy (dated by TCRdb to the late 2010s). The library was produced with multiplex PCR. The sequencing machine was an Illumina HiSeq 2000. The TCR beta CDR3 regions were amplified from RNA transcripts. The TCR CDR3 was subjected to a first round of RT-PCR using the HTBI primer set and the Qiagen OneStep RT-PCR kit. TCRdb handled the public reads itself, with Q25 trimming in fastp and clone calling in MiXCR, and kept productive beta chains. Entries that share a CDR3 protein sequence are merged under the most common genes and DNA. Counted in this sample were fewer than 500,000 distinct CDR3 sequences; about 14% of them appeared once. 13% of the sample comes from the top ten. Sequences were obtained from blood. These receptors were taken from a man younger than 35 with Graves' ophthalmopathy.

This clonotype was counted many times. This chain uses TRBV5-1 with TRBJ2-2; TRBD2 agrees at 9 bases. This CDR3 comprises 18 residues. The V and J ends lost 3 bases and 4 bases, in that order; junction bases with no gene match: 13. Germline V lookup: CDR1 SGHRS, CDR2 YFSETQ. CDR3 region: CASSSGSVAGEGTGELFF. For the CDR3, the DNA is TGCGCCAGCAGCTCGGGTAGCGTAGCGGGAGAAGGCACCGGGGAGCTGTTTTTT.

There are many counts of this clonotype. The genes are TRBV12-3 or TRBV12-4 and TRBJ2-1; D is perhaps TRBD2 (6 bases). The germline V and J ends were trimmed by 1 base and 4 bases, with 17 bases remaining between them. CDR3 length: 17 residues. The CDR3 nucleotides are TGTGCCAGCAGTTTAGGGGTAGCGGTTCCCCCTTACAATGAGCAGTTCTTC. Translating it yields CASSLGVAVPPYNEQFF.

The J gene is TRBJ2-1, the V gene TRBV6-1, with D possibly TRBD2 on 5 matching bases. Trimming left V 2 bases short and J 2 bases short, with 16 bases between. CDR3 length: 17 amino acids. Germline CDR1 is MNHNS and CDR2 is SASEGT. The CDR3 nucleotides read TGTGCCAGCAGTGAAAGCGGATGGCCTAGAGCCTACAATGAGCAGTTCTTC. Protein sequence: CASSESGWPRAYNEQFF.

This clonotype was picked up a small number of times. CDR3 sequence reads: CASSQAYGGTGYQPQHF. In DNA form, the CDR3 reads TGCGCCAGCAGCCAAGCCTATGGCGGGACAGGCTATCAGCCCCAGCATTTT. The V gene is TRBV4-1, the J gene TRBJ1-5; TRBD1 matches 8 bases. With 1 base clipped from V and 5 bases from J, the junction kept 10 bases outside the gene matches. The CDR3 loop spans 17 amino acids. The germline V gene encodes CDR1 MGHRA and CDR2 YSYEKL.

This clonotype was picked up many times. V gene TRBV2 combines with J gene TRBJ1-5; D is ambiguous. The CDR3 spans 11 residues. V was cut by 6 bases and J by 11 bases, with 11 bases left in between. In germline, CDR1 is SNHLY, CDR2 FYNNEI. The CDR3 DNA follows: TGTGCCAGCAGCTCAGAAATGGCCCAGCATTTT. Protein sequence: CASSSEMAQHF. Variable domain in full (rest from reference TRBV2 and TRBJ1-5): EPEVTQTPSHQVTQMGQEVILRCVPISNHLYFYWYRQILGQKVEFLVSFYNNEISEKSEIFDDQFSVERPDGSNFTLKIRSTKLEDSAMYFCASSSEMAQHFGDGTRLSIL.

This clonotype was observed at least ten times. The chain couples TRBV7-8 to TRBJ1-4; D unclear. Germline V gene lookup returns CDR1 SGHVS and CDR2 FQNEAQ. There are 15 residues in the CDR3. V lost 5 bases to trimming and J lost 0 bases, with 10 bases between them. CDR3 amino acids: CASSPTHATNEKLFF. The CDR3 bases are TGTGCCAGCAGCCCAACTCATGCAACTAATGAAAAACTGTTTTTT.

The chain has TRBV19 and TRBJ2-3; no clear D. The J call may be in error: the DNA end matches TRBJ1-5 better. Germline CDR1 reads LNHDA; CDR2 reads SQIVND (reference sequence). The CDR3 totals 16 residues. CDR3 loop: CASSIPHAGAGDAQHF. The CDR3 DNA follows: TGTGCCAGTAGTATCCCCCACGCGGGAGCGGGAGATGCGCAGCATTTT.

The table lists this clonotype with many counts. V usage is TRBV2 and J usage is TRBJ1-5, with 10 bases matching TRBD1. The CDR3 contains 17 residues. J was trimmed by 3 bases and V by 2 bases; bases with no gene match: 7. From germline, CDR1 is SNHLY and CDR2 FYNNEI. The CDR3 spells CASSETWDRGSNQPQHF. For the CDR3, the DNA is TGTGCCAGCAGTGAAACCTGGGACAGGGGTTCCAATCAGCCCCAGCATTTT.

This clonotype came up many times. The CDR3 nucleotides are TGTGCCACCAGTGACCGGGGGAGGGGCTATGGCTACACCTTC. Its translation is CATSDRGRGYGYTF. The J gene is TRBJ1-2, the V gene TRBV24-1, with D possibly TRBD1 on 5 matching bases. Germline V lookup: CDR1 KGHDR, CDR2 SFDVKD. Trimming took off 4 bases at V and 4 bases at J, with 12 bases between the two ends. There are 14 residues in the CDR3.

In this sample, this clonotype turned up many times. CDR3 sequence reads: CASSLVEAKGEQFF. CDR3 bases: TGTGCCAGCAGCTTAGTTGAAGCCAAGGGTGAGCAGTTCTTC. This sequence joins TRBV11-2 and TRBJ2-1, with no clear D. Trimming shortened V by 1 base and J by 9 bases, and 13 bases separated the two germline ends. The CDR3 sequence is 14 residues long. Germline CDR1 and CDR2: SGHAT and FQNNGV.

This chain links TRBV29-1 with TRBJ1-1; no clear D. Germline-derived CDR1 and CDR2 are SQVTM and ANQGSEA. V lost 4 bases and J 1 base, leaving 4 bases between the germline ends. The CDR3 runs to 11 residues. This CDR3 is CSVAQNTEAFF. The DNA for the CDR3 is TGCAGCGTTGCGCAGAACACTGAAGCTTTCTTT.

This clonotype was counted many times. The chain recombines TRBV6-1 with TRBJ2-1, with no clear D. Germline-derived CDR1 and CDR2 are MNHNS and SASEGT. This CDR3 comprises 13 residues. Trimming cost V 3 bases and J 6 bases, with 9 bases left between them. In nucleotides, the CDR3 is TGTGCCAGCAGTGATACAATTTTCAATGAGCAGTTCTTC. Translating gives CASSDTIFNEQFF.

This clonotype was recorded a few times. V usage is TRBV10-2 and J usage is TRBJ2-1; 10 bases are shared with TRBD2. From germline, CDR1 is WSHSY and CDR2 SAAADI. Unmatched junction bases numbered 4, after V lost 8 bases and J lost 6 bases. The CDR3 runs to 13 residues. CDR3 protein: CASLSSGSNEQFF. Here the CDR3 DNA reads TGCGCCAGCCTCTCTAGCGGGAGCAATGAGCAGTTCTTC.

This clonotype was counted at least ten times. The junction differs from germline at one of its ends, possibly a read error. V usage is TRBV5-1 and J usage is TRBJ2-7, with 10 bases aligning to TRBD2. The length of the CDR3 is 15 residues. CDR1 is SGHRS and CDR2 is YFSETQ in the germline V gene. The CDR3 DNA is TGTGCCAGCAGTTTAGGGCTAGCGGGAGCGTACGAGCAGTACTTC. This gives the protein CASSLGLAGAYEQYF. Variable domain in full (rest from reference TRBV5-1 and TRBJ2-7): KAGVTQTPRYLIKTRGQQVTLSCSPISGHRSVSWYQQTPGQGLQFLFEYFSETQRNKGNFPGRFSGRQFSNSRSEMNVSTLELGDSALYLCASSLGLAGAYEQYFGPGTRLTVT.

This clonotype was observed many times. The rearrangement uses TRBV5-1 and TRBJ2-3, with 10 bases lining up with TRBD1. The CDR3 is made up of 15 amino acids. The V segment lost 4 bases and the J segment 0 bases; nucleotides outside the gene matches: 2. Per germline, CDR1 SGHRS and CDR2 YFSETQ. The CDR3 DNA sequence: TGCGCCAGCAGCCGACAGGGGGCTAGCACAGATACGCAGTATTTT. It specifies CASSRQGASTDTQYF.

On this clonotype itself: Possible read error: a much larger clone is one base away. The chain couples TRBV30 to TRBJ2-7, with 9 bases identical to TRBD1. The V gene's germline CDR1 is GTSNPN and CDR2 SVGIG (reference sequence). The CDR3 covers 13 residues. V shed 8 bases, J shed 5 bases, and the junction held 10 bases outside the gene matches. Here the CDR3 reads CASARDRVHEQYF. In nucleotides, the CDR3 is TGTGCCAGCGCCCGGGACAGGGTCCACGAGCAGTACTTC.

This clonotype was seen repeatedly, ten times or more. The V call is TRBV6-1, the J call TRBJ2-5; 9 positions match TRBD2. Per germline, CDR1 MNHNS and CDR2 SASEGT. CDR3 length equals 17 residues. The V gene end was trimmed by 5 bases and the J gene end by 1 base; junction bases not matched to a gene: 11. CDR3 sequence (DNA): TGTGCCAGCAGTTATGGTAGCGGGAGTATGTCCCAAGAGACCCAGTACTTC. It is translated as CASSYGSGSMSQETQYF.

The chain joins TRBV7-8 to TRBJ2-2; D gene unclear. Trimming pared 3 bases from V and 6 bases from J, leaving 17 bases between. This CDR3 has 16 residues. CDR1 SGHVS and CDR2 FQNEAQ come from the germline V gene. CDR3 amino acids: CASSLRRQVKAGELFF. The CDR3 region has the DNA TGTGCCAGCAGCTTGAGGCGGCAGGTCAAAGCCGGGGAGCTGTTTTTT.

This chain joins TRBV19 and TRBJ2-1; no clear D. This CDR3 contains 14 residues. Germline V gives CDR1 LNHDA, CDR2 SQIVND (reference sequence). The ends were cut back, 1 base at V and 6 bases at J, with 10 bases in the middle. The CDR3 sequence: CASSIGSSRNEQFF. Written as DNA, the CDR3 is TGTGCCAGTAGTATAGGCTCCAGCCGCAATGAGCAGTTCTTC.

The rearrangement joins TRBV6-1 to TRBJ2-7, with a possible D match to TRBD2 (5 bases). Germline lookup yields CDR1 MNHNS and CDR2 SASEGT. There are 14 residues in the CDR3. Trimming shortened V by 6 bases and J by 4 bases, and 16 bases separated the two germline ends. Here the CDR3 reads CASRRTRGFYEQYF. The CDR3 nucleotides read TGTGCCAGCAGAAGAACGAGAGGGTTTTACGAGCAGTACTTC.

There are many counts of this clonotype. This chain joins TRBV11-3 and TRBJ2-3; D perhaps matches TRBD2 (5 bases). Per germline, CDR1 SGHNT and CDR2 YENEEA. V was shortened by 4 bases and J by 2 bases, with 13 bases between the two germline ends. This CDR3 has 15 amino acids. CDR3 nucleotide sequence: TGTGCCAGCAGCTACGGGAATTCTGTCACAGATACGCAGTATTTT. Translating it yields CASSYGNSVTDTQYF.